The next 8 T cell receptor beta chains were all read from a single sample in a study of CD8+ T cells in alopecia areata. In each case, RNA was isolated and then reverse transcribed into cDNA as the sequencing template. Only in-frame clones appear in the TCRdb table, and some are missing; sequencing was by immunoSEQ multiplex PCR. The profile shows 150,000 to 200,000 clones, about 63% of them singletons. The sequencing used CD4+ T cells sorted from blood, collected at week 0. Receptors originate from a human donor with alopecia areata.

Notes on this clone: Other nucleotide sequences in the sample specify the same CDR3. J is TRBJ1-2 and V is TRBV6-5; D may be TRBD1 (5 bases). Germline V gene lookup returns CDR1 MNHEY and CDR2 SVGAGI. The V gene lost 2 bases and the J gene lost 7 bases, with 5 bases spanning the gap. The CDR3 extends over 11 amino acids. Here the CDR3 reads CASSYRGGYTF. The CDR3, as DNA: TGTGCCAGCAGTTACAGGGGTGGCTACACCTTC.

V usage is TRBV30 and J usage is TRBJ1-1; possibly TRBD1 for D (5 bases). In germline, CDR1 is GTSNPN, CDR2 SVGIG (reference sequence). V gave up 5 bases and J gave up 4 bases, with 17 bases separating them. The CDR3 is made up of 14 amino acids. This chain's CDR3 is CAWLGGGIRTEAFF. CDR3 nucleotide sequence: TGTGCCTGGTTGGGCGGGGGGATCCGCACTGAAGCTTTCTTT.

The chain uses TRBV4-1 and TRBJ2-1; D is possibly TRBD2 (7 bases). Germline assignment: CDR1 MGHRA and CDR2 YSYEKL. The CDR3 extends over 14 amino acids. V gave up 3 bases and J gave up 12 bases, with 18 bases separating them. CDR3 DNA sequence: TGCGCCAGCAGCCACCCTAGGGGGGGGACTACGCAGTTCTTC. The encoded protein is CASSHPRGGTTQFF.

This clone was detected a few times. The J gene is TRBJ1-4, the V gene TRBV6-6; D remains unclear. Trimming removed 6 bases from V and 8 bases from J, with 19 bases in between. The CDR3 extends over 15 amino acids. CDR1 is MNHNY and CDR2 is SVGAGI in the germline V gene (reference sequence). The DNA for the CDR3 is TGTGCCAGCAGCCCGGACGGAGGCGTTGGGGAAAAACTGTTTTTT. It codes for CASSPDGGVGEKLFF.

In regard to this clone: The junction shows a germline mismatch at one end, possibly a read error. V usage is TRBV7-7 and J usage is TRBJ2-5; D perhaps matches TRBD2 (5 bases). The CDR3 extends over 13 amino acids. CDR1 and CDR2 (germline): SSHAT, FNYEAQ (reference sequence). The CDR3 reads CASSSVRGETQYF. The CDR3 DNA sequence: TGTGCTAGCAGTTCGGTCCGGGGAGAGACCCAGTACTTC. Full variable domain (missing parts from reference TRBV7-7 and TRBJ2-5): GAGVSQSPRYKVTKRGQDVTLRCDPISSHATLYWYQQALGQGPEFLTYFNYEAQPDKSGLPSDRFSAERPEGSISTLTIQRTEQRDSAMYRCASSSVRGETQYFGPGTRLLVL.

The table lists this clone with a count of one. The V and J genes are TRBV29-1 and TRBJ1-1, with 7 bases aligning to TRBD1. Trimming at V came to 6 bases and at J to 5 bases, leaving 9 bases not matched to a gene. The CDR3 sequence is 13 residues long. Germline CDR1 reads SQVTM; CDR2 reads ANQGSEA. CDR3 loop: CSVRTGTVTEAFF. The CDR3 DNA reads as TGCAGCGTCCGGACAGGTACGGTGACTGAAGCTTTCTTT.

A remark on this clone: This sample also contains other DNA sequences that code for the same CDR3. The rearrangement links TRBV30 to TRBJ2-5, with D perhaps matching TRBD2 (5 bases). In germline, CDR1 is GTSNPN, CDR2 SVGIG (reference sequence). The CDR3 is 13 amino acids. Trimming removed 0 bases from V and 5 bases from J, with 10 bases in between. The CDR3 DNA is TGTGCCTGGAGTGTACGACTATTCGAGACCCAGTACTTC. This translates into CAWSVRLFETQYF. The whole variable domain, filled in from reference TRBV30 and TRBJ2-5, reads SQTIHQWPATLVQPVGSPLSLECTVEGTSNPNLYWYRQAAGRGLQLLFYSVGIGQISSEVPQNLSASRPQDRQFILSSKKLLLSDSGFYLCAWSVRLFETQYFGPGTRLLVL.

The V and J genes are TRBV29-1 and TRBJ2-2; D is unresolved. This CDR3 is 13 amino acids long. Germline lookup yields CDR1 SQVTM and CDR2 ANQGSEA. The V and J ends lost 7 bases and 0 bases respectively, with 9 bases between them. Written as DNA, the CDR3 is TGCAGCGCCCGGACGGCGAACACCGGGGAGCTGTTTTTT. This gives the protein CSARTANTGELFF.